The 18 T cell receptor beta chains in this list originate from one sample, sequenced in a study of patients and donors after allogeneic stem cell transplantation. TCRdb re-called the RT-PCR reads with MiXCR, one entry per CDR3 protein. The sample includes about a million distinct CDR3 sequences, about a sixth of them seen just once. The sample was blood, either unsorted or a sorted T cell fraction (not recorded which). Every receptor here comes from a human donor who was either an allogeneic HSCT recipient or a stem cell or donor lymphocyte infusion donor (not recorded which). It is not recorded whose cells these are; they may come from a transplant donor.

This clonotype was seen many times. The V gene is TRBV4-1, the J gene TRBJ2-2; no clear D. V lost 0 bases and J 6 bases, leaving 2 bases between the germline ends. The CDR3 totals 12 residues. Germline CDR1 and CDR2: MGHRA and YSYEKL. In nucleotides, the CDR3 is TGCGCCAGCAGCCAAGATTCCGGGGAGCTGTTTTTT. It translates to CASSQDSGELFF.

This clonotype turned up a few times. The V and J genes are TRBV5-1 and TRBJ1-2, with TRBD1 identical over 7 bases. V lost 3 bases and J lost 4; bases outside the gene matches: 6. Per the germline V gene, CDR1 is SGHRS and CDR2 is YFSETQ. The CDR3 loop spans 14 amino acids. The CDR3 loop reads CASSSVQGVYGYTF. CDR3 coding DNA: TGCGCCAGCAGCTCGGTTCAGGGGGTCTATGGCTACACCTTC.

The CDR3 DNA reads TGCGCCAGCAGCGGAAAGACAGGGGCGAGCTCCTACGAGCAGTACTTC. This sequence encodes CASSGKTGASSYEQYF. The chain employs TRBV5-1 and TRBJ2-7; 8 positions agree with TRBD1. Germline trimming cut 4 bases from V and 0 bases from J; bases unmatched to any gene: 9. This CDR3 contains 16 residues. Looked up from germline, CDR1 is SGHRS and CDR2 is YFSETQ.

This rearrangement joins TRBV9 to TRBJ2-1; maybe TRBD1 (5 bases). CDR1 SGDLS and CDR2 YYNGEE come from the germline V gene. The CDR3 runs 14 residues. Trimming cost V 0 bases and J 8 bases, with 12 bases left between them. Here the CDR3 reads CASSVAEGADEQFF. The CDR3 DNA is TGTGCCAGCAGCGTAGCGGAAGGGGCGGATGAGCAGTTCTTC.

This chain joins TRBV29-1 and TRBJ2-4, with D possibly being TRBD1 or TRBD2 (5 bases each). Trimming stripped 5 bases from V and 5 bases from J, with 16 bases between. Germline CDR1 SQVTM, CDR2 ANQGSEA. The CDR3 loop spans 14 amino acids. Written as DNA, the CDR3 is TGCAGCGTTCGGGACCTCTTCTTCCAAAACATTCAGTACTTC. This translates into CSVRDLFFQNIQYF.

The rearrangement uses TRBV25-1 and TRBJ1-1; D uncertain. V lost 1 base to trimming and J lost 7 bases, with 7 bases between them. The CDR3 is 12 residues long. Per germline, CDR1 MGHDK and CDR2 SYGVNS. The CDR3 bases are TGTGCCAGCAGTGAATGGAGCGGTGAAGCTTTCTTT. Its protein product is CASSEWSGEAFF.

This clonotype was recorded many times. The rearrangement uses TRBV12-3 or TRBV12-4 and TRBJ1-3, with a possible D match to TRBD1 (6 bases). This CDR3 contains 14 residues. With 6 bases removed from V and 2 bases from J, the gap between germline ends came to 11 bases. CDR3 nucleotides: TGTGCCAGCAGCACCAGGACAGCTGGAAACACCATATATTTT. This translates into CASSTRTAGNTIYF.

The chain couples TRBV27 to TRBJ1-4, with D perhaps TRBD1 (5 bases). Trimming removed 6 bases at V and 7 bases at J, with 15 bases between. CDR1 and CDR2 (germline): MNHEY, SMNVEV (reference sequence). This CDR3 has 14 residues. The CDR3: CASSPWGEAEKLFF. DNA of the CDR3: TGTGCCAGCAGCCCATGGGGGGAAGCTGAAAAACTGTTTTTT. Full variable domain (outside the CDR3, taken from reference TRBV27 and TRBJ1-4): EAQVTQNPRYLITVTGKKLTVTCSQNMNHEYMSWYRQDPGLGLRQIYYSMNVEVTDKGDVPEGYKVSRKEKRNFPLILESPSPNQTSLYFCASSPWGEAEKLFFGSGTQLSVL.

This chain connects TRBV12-3 or TRBV12-4 to TRBJ2-7; D assignment may be TRBD1 or TRBD2 (5 bases each). The CDR3 is made up of 11 amino acids. With 8 bases removed from V and 7 bases from J, the gap between germline ends came to 12 bases. In nucleotides, the CDR3 is TGTGCCAGCCTCCTCTGGGGGGAGCAGTACTTC. It yields the protein CASLLWGEQYF.

This clonotype was detected a few times. J is TRBJ1-1 and V is TRBV29-1, with unresolved D. The CDR3 contains 12 residues. CDR1 SQVTM and CDR2 ANQGSEA come from the germline V gene. Trimming removed 4 bases at V and 1 base at J, with 7 bases between. CDR3 in DNA: TGCAGCGTTGGGATCGGGAACACTGAAGCTTTCTTT. This codes for CSVGIGNTEAFF.

A few counts support this clonotype. V usage is TRBV4-1 and J usage is TRBJ1-6; D is unclear. V shed 3 bases and J shed 7 bases, with 10 bases lying between them. CDR1 and CDR2 (germline): MGHRA, YSYEKL. This CDR3 region has 14 residues. The CDR3 sequence: CASSHPNANSPLHF. DNA for the CDR3: TGCGCCAGCAGCCACCCTAACGCGAATTCACCCCTCCACTTT.

The chain recombines TRBV12-3 or TRBV12-4 with TRBJ1-2; D is undetermined. The CDR3 contains 12 residues. V was trimmed by 3 bases and J by 8 bases, leaving 10 bases between them. The CDR3 loop reads CASSFGGLGYTF. DNA of the CDR3: TGTGCCAGCAGTTTCGGTGGTCTAGGCTACACCTTC.

On this clonotype: With a much larger clone just one base away, this may be a read error. This rearrangement joins TRBV12-3 or TRBV12-4 to TRBJ2-3; 14 bases fit TRBD2. This CDR3 spans 16 amino acids. V trimming: 5 bases; J trimming: 4 bases; junction bases outside the gene matches: 5. The CDR3 sequence is CASSRLAGGLADTQYF. CDR3 DNA sequence: TGTGCCAGCAGTAGACTAGCGGGGGGGCTCGCAGATACGCAGTATTTT.

This chain connects TRBV7-3 to TRBJ2-3, with 7 nucleotides matching TRBD2. The V gene's germline CDR1 is SGHTA and CDR2 FQGTGA. The V gene end was trimmed by 4 bases and the J gene end by 5 bases; junction bases not matched to a gene: 6. This CDR3 contains 14 residues. CDR3 bases: TGTGCCAGCAGCTCGTTGGCGGGGGAAGATACGCAGTATTTT. Translation gives CASSSLAGEDTQYF.

This clonotype has just a few counts. This chain uses TRBV9 with TRBJ2-5; 8 nucleotides align to TRBD1. Germline CDR1 SGDLS, CDR2 YYNGEE. CDR3 length: 15 residues. V shed 4 bases and J 7 bases; nucleotides not matched to a gene: 12. CDR3 sequence: CASSLGLRGRGTQYF. For the CDR3, the DNA is TGTGCCAGCAGCTTGGGACTCAGGGGGCGCGGGACCCAGTACTTC.

CDR3 sequence reads: CASRPPAGLEETQYF. The CDR3 DNA sequence: TGTGCCAGCAGACCTCCCGCGGGGCTGGAGGAGACCCAGTACTTC. V gene TRBV6-1 combines with J gene TRBJ2-5; a weak D match, TRBD2 (6 bases). Trimming cost V 6 bases and J 5 bases, with 19 bases left between them. This CDR3 has 15 residues. Germline lookup yields CDR1 MNHNS and CDR2 SASEGT.

This clonotype was recorded a few times. The J gene is TRBJ2-7, the V gene TRBV6-2 or TRBV6-3; D gene ambiguous. Trimming took off 2 bases at V and 2 bases at J, with 4 bases between the two ends. Germline lookup yields CDR1 MNHEY and CDR2 SVGEGT. The CDR3 is 12 residues long. The chain's CDR3 is CASSYQPYEQYF. CDR3 coding DNA: TGTGCCAGCAGTTACCAACCCTACGAGCAGTACTTC.

This chain connects TRBV30 to TRBJ1-5; maybe TRBD1 (5 bases). There are 14 residues in the CDR3. With 2 bases removed from V and 6 bases from J, the gap between germline ends came to 14 bases. Germline CDR1 GTSNPN, CDR2 SVGIG (reference sequence). The CDR3 DNA reads TGTGCCTGGAGTCGAGGGGAGTTTGGTCAGCCCCAGCATTTT. Its protein is CAWSRGEFGQPQHF.